A single T cell receptor beta chain is shown here with its context. The antigen remains undetermined. This record belongs to a study of T-cell memory formation after mild COVID-19. General study findings and limits: The authors left the SARS-CoV-2 specificity of second-wave clones peaking on day 37 unconfirmed.

Trimming stripped 0 bases from V and 9 bases from J, with 16 bases between. This CDR3 is 15 amino acids long. Germline V CDR1 and CDR2: SGDLS, YYNGEE. Using constant-segment primers, 5'RACE produced TCR alpha and TCR beta cDNA libraries carrying sample barcodes and UMIs. TCRdb independently ran MiXCR on the 5' RACE reads; one entry per CDR3 protein. The table records about 470,000 distinct CDR3 sequences, roughly 25% of them present only once. The sample comprised PBMCs or a T cell subset sorted from them (not recorded which). The TCR comes from an adult woman who had mild COVID-19 (a few samples of this study predate the infection). Cell type and time point are not known. V usage is TRBV9 and J usage is TRBJ2-1, with D maybe TRBD2 (6 bases). CDR3 loop: CASSVDAGTGSEQFF. The CDR3 nucleotides are TGTGCCAGCAGCGTAGATGCGGGGACGGGGTCTGAGCAGTTCTTC.